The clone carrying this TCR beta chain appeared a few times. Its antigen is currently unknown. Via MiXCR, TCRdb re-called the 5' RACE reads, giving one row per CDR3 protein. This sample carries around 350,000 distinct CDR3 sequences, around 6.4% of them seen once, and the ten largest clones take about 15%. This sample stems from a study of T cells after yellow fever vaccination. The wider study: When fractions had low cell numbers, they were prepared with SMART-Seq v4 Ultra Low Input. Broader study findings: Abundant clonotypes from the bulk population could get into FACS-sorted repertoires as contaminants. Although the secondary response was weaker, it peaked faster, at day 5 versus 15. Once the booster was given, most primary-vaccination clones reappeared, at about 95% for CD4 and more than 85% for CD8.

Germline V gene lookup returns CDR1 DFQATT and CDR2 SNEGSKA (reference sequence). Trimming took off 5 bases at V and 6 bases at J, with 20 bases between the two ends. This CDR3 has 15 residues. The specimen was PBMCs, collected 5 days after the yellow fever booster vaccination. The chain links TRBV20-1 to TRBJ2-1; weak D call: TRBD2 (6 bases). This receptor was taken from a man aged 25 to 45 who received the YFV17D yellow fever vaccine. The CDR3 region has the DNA TGCAGTGCTCAAAGGCCGGGACTGGATCCCAATGAGCAGTTCTTC. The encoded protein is CSAQRPGLDPNEQFF.